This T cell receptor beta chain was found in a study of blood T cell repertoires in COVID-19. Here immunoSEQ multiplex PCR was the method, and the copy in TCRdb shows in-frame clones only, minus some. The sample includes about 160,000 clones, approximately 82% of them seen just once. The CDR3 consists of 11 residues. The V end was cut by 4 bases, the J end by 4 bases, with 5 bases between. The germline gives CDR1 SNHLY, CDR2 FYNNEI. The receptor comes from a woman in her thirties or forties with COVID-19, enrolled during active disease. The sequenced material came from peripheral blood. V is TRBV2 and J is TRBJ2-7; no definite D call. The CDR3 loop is CASSAKYEQYF. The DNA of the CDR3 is TGTGCCAGCAGTGCCAAATACGAGCAGTACTTC.